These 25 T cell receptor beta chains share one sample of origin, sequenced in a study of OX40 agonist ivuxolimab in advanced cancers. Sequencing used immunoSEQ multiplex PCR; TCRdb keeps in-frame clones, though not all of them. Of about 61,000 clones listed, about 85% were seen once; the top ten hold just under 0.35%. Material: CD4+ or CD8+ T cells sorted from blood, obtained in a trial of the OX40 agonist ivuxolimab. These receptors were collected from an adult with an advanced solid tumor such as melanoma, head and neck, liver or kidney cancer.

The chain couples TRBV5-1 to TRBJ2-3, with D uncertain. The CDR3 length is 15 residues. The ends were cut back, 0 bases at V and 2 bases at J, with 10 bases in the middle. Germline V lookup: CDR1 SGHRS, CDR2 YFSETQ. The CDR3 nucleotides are TGCGCCAGCAGCTTGGTAGGGTCGACCACAGATACGCAGTATTTT. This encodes CASSLVGSTTDTQYF.

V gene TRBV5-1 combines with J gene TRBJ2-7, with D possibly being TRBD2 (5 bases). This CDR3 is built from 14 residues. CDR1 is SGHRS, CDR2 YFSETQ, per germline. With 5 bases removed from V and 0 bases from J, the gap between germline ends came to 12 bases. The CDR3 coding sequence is TGCGCCAGCAGGAAGGAAGGGAGCTCCTACGAGCAGTACTTC. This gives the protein CASRKEGSSYEQYF.

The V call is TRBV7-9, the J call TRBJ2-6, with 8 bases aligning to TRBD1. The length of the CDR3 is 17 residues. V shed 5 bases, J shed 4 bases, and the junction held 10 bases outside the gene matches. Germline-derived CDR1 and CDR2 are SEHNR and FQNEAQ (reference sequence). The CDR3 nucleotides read TGTGCCAGCAGCCCGCGGACAGGGCAGACGGGGGCCAACGTCCTGACTTTC. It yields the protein CASSPRTGQTGANVLTF.

The CDR3, as DNA: TGCGCCAGCAGTCGGACGGTCATGAACACTGAAGCTTTCTTT. Protein: CASSRTVMNTEAFF. This sequence joins TRBV4-1 and TRBJ1-1; D is uncertain. The CDR3 is 14 residues long. V was cut by 6 bases and J by 0 bases, with 11 bases left in between. Germline values: CDR1 MGHRA, CDR2 YSYEKL.

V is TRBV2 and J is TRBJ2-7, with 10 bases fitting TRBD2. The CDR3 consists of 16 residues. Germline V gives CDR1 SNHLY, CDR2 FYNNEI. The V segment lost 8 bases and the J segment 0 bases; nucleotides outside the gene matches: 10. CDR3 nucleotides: TGTGCCAGCGGTAGTGGGCTAGCGGGGGTCTCCTACGAGCAGTACTTC. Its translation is CASGSGLAGVSYEQYF. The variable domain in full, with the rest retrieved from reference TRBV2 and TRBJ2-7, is EPEVTQTPSHQVTQMGQEVILRCVPISNHLYFYWYRQILGQKVEFLVSFYNNEISEKSEIFDDQFSVERPDGSNFTLKIRSTKLEDSAMYFCASGSGLAGVSYEQYFGPGTRLTVT.

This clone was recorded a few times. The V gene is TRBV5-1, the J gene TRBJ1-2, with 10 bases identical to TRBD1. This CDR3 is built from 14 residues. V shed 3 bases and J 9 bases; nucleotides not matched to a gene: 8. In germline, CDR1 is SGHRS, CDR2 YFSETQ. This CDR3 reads CASSSYDRGQSYTF. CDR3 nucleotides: TGCGCCAGCAGCTCATACGACAGGGGGCAGAGCTACACCTTC.

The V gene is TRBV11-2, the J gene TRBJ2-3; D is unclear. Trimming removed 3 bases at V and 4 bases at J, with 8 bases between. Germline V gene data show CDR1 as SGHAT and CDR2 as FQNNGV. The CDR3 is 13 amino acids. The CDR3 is CASSFPISDTQYF. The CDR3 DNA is TGTGCCAGCAGCTTTCCTATTTCAGATACGCAGTATTTT.

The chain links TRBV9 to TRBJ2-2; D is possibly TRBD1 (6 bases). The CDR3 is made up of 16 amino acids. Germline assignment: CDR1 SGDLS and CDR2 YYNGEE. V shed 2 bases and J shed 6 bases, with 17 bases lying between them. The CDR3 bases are TGTGCCAGCAGCGTCCAAATGACAGGTCGGGCCGGGGAGCTGTTTTTT. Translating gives CASSVQMTGRAGELFF.

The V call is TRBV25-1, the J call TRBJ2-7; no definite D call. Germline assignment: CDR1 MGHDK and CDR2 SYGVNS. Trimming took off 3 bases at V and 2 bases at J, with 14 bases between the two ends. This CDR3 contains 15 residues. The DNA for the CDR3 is TGTGCCAGCAGTGACCAAGGGTCGCGAACCTACGAGCAGTACTTC. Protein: CASSDQGSRTYEQYF.

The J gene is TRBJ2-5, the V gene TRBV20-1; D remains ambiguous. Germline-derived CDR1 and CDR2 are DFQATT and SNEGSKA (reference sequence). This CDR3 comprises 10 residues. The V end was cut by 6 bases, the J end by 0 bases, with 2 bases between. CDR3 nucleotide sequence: TGCAGTGCCAACCAAGAGACCCAGTACTTC. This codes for CSANQETQYF.

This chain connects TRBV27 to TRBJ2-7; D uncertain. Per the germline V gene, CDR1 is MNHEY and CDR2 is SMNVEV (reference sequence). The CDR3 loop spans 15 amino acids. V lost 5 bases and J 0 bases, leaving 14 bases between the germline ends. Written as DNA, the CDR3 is TGTGCCAGCAGTGGGCAGGCTAGGAGCTCCTACGAGCAGTACTTC. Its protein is CASSGQARSSYEQYF.

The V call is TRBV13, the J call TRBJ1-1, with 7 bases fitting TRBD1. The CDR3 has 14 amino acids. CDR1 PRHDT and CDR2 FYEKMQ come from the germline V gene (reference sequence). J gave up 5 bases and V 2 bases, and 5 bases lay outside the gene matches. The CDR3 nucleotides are TGTGCCAGCAGCTTAACAGGGGTGGTTACTGAAGCTTTCTTT. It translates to CASSLTGVVTEAFF.

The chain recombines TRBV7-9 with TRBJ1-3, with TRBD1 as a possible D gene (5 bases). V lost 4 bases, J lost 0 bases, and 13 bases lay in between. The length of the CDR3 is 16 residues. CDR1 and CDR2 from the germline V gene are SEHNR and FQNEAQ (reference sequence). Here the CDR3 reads CASSWDPRTSGNTIYF. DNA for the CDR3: TGTGCCAGCAGCTGGGACCCCCGGACCTCTGGAAACACCATATATTTT.

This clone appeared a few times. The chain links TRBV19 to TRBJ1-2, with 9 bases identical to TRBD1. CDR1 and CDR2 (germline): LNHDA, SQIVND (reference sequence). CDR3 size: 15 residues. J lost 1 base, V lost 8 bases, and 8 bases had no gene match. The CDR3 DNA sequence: TGTGCCAGTCGGTCGGGACAGGGAAATAACTATGGCTACACCTTC. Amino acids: CASRSGQGNNYGYTF.

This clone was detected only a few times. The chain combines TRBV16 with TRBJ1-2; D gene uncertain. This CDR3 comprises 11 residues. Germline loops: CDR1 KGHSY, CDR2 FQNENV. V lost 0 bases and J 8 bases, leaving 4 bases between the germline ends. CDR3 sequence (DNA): TGTGCCAGCAGCCAATCTAAAGGCTACACCTTC. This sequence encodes CASSQSKGYTF.

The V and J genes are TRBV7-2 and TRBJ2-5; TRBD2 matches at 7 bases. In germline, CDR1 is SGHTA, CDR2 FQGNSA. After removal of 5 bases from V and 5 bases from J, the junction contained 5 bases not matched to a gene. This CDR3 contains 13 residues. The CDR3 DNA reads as TGTGCCAGCAGCCGACGCGGGAGTGAGACCCAGTACTTC. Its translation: CASSRRGSETQYF.

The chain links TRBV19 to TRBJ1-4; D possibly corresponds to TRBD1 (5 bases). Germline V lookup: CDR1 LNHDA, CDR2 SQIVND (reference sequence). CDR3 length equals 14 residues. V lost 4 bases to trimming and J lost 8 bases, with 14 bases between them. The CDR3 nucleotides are TGTGCCAGTAGTACAACAGGTGTAAGCGAAAAACTGTTTTTT. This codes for CASSTTGVSEKLFF.

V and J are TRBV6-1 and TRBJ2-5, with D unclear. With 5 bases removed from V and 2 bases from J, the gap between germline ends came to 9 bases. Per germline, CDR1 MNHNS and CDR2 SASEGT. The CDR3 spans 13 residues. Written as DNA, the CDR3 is TGTGCCAGCAGTCGGGTTGCACAAGAGACCCAGTACTTC. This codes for CASSRVAQETQYF.

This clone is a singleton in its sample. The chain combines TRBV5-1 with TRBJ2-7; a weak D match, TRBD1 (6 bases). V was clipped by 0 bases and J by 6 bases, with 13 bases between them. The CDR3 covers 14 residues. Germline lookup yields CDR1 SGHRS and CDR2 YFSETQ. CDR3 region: CASSLDRVVGEQYF. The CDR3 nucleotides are TGCGCCAGCAGCTTGGACAGGGTAGTCGGCGAGCAGTACTTC.

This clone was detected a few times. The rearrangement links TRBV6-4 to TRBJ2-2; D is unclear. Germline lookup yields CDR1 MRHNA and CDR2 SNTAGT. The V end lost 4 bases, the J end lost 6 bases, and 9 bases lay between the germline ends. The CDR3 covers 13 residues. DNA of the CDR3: TGTGCCAGCAGTGTCCAGCAGGCCGGGGAGCTGTTTTTT. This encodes CASSVQQAGELFF.

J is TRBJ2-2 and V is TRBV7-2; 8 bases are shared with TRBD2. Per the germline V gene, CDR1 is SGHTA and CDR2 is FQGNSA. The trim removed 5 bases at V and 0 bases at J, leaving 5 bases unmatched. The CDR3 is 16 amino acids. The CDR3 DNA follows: TGTGCCAGCAGCGCGCGGGGGGTAACGAACACCGGGGAGCTGTTTTTT. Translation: CASSARGVTNTGELFF.

This CDR3 is CASSPSGLEQFF. The DNA for the CDR3 is TGTGCCAGCAGCCCGTCAGGTCTCGAGCAGTTCTTC. V is TRBV11-3 and J is TRBJ2-1, with D hard to call. CDR3 length: 12 amino acids. Germline loops: CDR1 SGHNT, CDR2 YENEEA. Deletions cut 5 bases from V and 10 bases from J, with 12 bases between.

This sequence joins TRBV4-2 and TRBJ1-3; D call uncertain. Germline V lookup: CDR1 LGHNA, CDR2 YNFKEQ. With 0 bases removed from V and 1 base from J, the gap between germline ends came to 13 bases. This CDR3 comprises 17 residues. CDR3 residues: CASSQDVGRRSGNTIYF. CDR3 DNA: TGTGCCAGCAGCCAAGATGTCGGACGGCGTTCTGGAAACACCATATATTTT.

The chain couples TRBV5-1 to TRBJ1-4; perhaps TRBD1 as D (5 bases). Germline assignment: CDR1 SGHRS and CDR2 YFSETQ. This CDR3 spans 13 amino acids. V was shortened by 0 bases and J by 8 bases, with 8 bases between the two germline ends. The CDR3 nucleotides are TGCGCCAGCAGCTTGGAAGGGGTAGAAAAACTGTTTTTT. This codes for CASSLEGVEKLFF.

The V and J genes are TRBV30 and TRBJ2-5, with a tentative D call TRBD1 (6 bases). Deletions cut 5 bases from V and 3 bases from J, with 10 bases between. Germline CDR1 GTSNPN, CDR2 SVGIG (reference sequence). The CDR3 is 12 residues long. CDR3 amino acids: CAWAPGEETQYF. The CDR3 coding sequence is TGTGCCTGGGCCCCAGGGGAAGAGACCCAGTACTTC. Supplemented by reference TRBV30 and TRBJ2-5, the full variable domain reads SQTIHQWPATLVQPVGSPLSLECTVEGTSNPNLYWYRQAAGRGLQLLFYSVGIGQISSEVPQNLSASRPQDRQFILSSKKLLLSDSGFYLCAWAPGEETQYFGPGTRLLVL.